A single sample gave rise to the 9 T cell receptor beta chains below, sequenced in a study of Ad26.COV2.S vaccination and SARS-CoV-2 variants. Here immunoSEQ multiplex PCR was the method, and the copy in TCRdb shows in-frame clones only, minus some. The sample carries 410,000 or so clones, 80% to 95% recorded once. This sample's treatment: roughly 18 received Ad26.COV2.S at low or high dose, single or two shots; 5 received placebo; per-sample allocation not given. Samples analyzed were those drawn on day 63 after the first vaccine or placebo injection. The sample consisted of peripheral blood, taken in a trial of Ad26.COV2.S vaccine versus placebo. The receptors stem from a person aged 18-60 years who received the Ad26.COV2.S COVID-19 vaccine or a placebo.

The V gene is TRBV24-1, the J gene TRBJ2-1; TRBD2 aligns across 10 bases. In germline, CDR1 is KGHDR, CDR2 SFDVKD. The CDR3 consists of 16 residues. V shed 6 bases and J 7 bases; nucleotides not matched to a gene: 11. CDR3: CATSSSGRVNRNEQFF. DNA for the CDR3: TGTGCCACCAGTTCCAGCGGGAGGGTCAATAGGAATGAGCAGTTCTTC.

A remark on this clone: The sample holds other DNA sequences that translate to the same CDR3. The genes are TRBV30 and TRBJ1-1, with D possibly TRBD1 on 5 matching bases. The CDR3 consists of 12 residues. Germline loops: CDR1 GTSNPN, CDR2 SVGIG (reference sequence). Trimming removed 0 bases from V and 6 bases from J, with 8 bases in between. The CDR3 loop reads CAWSVEGAEAFF. For the CDR3, the DNA is TGTGCCTGGAGTGTAGAAGGGGCTGAAGCTTTCTTT.

In this sample, this clone turned up once. V gene TRBV27 combines with J gene TRBJ2-5; 7 bases are shared with TRBD2. CDR1 and CDR2 from the germline V gene are MNHEY and SMNVEV (reference sequence). This CDR3 contains 17 residues. V dropped 0 bases and J dropped 1; count of bases not matched to a gene: 8. CDR3 amino acids: CASSLSPGREGQETQYF. The CDR3 region has the DNA TGTGCCAGCAGTTTATCCCCTGGCAGGGAGGGCCAAGAGACCCAGTACTTC.

This clone was seen a handful of times. This chain links TRBV7-6 with TRBJ2-7; D might be TRBD1 (6 bases). CDR1 is SGHVS and CDR2 is FNYEAQ in the germline V gene. CDR3 length equals 14 residues. V lost 3 bases and J lost 6, with 15 bases in between. Here the CDR3 reads CASSFGAKGGEQYF. The CDR3 DNA sequence: TGTGCCAGCAGCTTTGGGGCTAAAGGGGGCGAGCAGTACTTC.

The CDR3, as DNA: TGTGCCAGCAGCGTAGCGGGGAACACTGAAGCTTTCTTT. Protein: CASSVAGNTEAFF. The J gene is TRBJ1-1, the V gene TRBV9; no clear D. The CDR3 extends over 13 amino acids. Trimming left V 0 bases short and J 1 base short, with 4 bases between. Germline assignment: CDR1 SGDLS and CDR2 YYNGEE.

This rearrangement joins TRBV29-1 to TRBJ2-1, with 13 bases matching TRBD2. Germline assignment: CDR1 SQVTM and CDR2 ANQGSEA. This CDR3 comprises 15 residues. Trimming removed 1 base from V and 4 bases from J; junction bases left unmatched: 1. CDR3 sequence (DNA): TGCAGCGTTGAAGGGACTAGCGGGAGATACAATGAGCAGTTCTTC. Protein: CSVEGTSGRYNEQFF.

This rearrangement joins TRBV18 to TRBJ1-1, with D possibly being TRBD1 (6 bases). CDR1 and CDR2 (germline): KGHSH, LQKENI. V was clipped by 7 bases and J by 1 base, with 16 bases between them. This CDR3 is built from 15 residues. CDR3 protein: CASLSGTPWNTEAFF. The CDR3 DNA follows: TGTGCCAGCTTATCCGGGACACCTTGGAACACTGAAGCTTTCTTT.

The chain is built from TRBV27 and TRBJ1-1, with D hard to call. This CDR3 has 13 residues. Germline CDR1 and CDR2: MNHEY and SMNVEV (reference sequence). V shed 5 bases and J shed 2 bases, with 9 bases lying between them. The CDR3 DNA sequence: TGTGCCAGCAGTATCACACCTAACACTGAAGCTTTCTTT. Translated: CASSITPNTEAFF.

The chain joins TRBV9 to TRBJ1-5; weak D call: TRBD1 (6 bases). There are 17 residues in the CDR3. Deletions cut 4 bases from V and 0 bases from J, with 17 bases between. Per the germline V gene, CDR1 is SGDLS and CDR2 is YYNGEE. CDR3 bases: TGTGCCAGCAGCCTAAGCCGGGACACAAATAGCAATCAGCCCCAGCATTTT. Translating gives CASSLSRDTNSNQPQHF.